This TCR beta chain was sequenced during a study of technical replicates of blood from a few donors. This CDR3 region has 14 residues. V was cut by 5 bases and J by 7 bases, with 15 bases left in between. Germline CDR1 reads SGHTA; CDR2 reads FQGTGA. Sequenced by immunoSEQ multiplex PCR; TCRdb stores in-frame clones only, minus some. Among tens of thousands of clones listed, around 90% were seen once. This rearrangement joins TRBV7-3 to TRBJ2-4; maybe TRBD2 (6 bases). This clonotype originated in a human donor in good health. Material for sequencing was T cells isolated from PBMCs. The CDR3 here is CASSRGGEKNIQYF. In DNA form, the CDR3 reads TGTGCCAGCAGCCGCGGAGGGGAAAAGAACATTCAGTACTTC.